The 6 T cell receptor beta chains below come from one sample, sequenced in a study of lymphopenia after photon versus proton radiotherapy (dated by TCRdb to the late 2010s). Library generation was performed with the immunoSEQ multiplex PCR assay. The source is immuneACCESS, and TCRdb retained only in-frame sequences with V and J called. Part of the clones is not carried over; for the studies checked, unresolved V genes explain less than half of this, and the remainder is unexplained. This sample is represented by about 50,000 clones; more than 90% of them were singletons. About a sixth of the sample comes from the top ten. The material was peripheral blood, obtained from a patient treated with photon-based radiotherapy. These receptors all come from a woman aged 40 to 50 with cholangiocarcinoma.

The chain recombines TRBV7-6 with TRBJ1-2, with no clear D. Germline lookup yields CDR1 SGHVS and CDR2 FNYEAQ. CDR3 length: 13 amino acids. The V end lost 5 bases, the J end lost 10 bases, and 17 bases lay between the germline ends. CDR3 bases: TGTGCCAGCAGCCCCCTTGCCCGGCCGGACTACACCTTC. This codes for CASSPLARPDYTF.

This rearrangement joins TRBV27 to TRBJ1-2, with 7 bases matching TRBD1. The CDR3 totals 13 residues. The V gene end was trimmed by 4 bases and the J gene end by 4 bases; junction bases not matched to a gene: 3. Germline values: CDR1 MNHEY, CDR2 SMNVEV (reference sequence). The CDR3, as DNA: TGTGCCAGCAGTTGGGACAGATCCTATGGCTACACCTTC. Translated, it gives CASSWDRSYGYTF.

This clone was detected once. CDR3 residues: CASSLSTVSPQYF. Here the CDR3 DNA reads TGTGCCAGCAGTTTATCCACAGTGTCACCGCAGTATTTT. The chain couples TRBV27 to TRBJ2-3; D is uncertain. The V end lost 0 bases, the J end lost 10 bases, and 11 bases lay between the germline ends. From germline, CDR1 is MNHEY and CDR2 SMNVEV (reference sequence). This CDR3 is 13 amino acids long.

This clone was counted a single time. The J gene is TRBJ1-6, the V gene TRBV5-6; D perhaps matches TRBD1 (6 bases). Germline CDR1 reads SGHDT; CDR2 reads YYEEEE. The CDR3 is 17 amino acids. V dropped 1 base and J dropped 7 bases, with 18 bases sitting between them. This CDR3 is CASSLWTRDISNSPLHF. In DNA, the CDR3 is TGTGCCAGCAGCTTGTGGACGCGGGACATTTCCAATTCACCCCTCCACTTT.

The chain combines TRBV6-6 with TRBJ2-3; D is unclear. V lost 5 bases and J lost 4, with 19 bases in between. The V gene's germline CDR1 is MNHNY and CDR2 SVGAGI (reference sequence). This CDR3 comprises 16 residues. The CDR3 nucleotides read TGTGCCAGCAGTCCCCCAATCTGGGAAGTCCCAGATACGCAGTATTTT. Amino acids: CASSPPIWEVPDTQYF.

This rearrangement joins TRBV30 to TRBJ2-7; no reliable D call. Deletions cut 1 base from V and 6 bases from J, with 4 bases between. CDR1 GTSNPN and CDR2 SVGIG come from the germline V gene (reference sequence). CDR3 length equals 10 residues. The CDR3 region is CAWSGREQYF. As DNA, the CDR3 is TGTGCCTGGAGTGGGCGCGAGCAGTACTTC.